This T cell receptor (beta chain) appears in the sequencing data of a study of T cell responses to AZD1222 COVID-19 vaccine. Study overall: Investigators merged groups given second doses at roughly 4 or roughly 12 weeks. Study-level results: Spike-wide vaccine-associated CD4 TCRs dominated at 160-218 and 743-854.

Sequencing was performed with immunoSEQ multiplex PCR; in TCRdb, only in-frame clones are kept and a portion is missing. The table includes about 110,000 clones, around 82% detected once. Germline CDR1 SGHTA, CDR2 FQGTGA. The CDR3 consists of 13 residues. Trimming cost V 1 base and J 7 bases, with 7 bases left between them. Of note for this clone: The antigen remains undetermined.

This sample comprised peripheral blood, obtained on day 0 of AZD1222 vaccination. The sequence was obtained from an adult in good health. The gene calls are TRBV7-3 and TRBJ2-2; D is possibly TRBD2 (5 bases). The CDR3: CASSLKGSGELFF. As DNA, the CDR3 is TGTGCCAGCAGCTTAAAAGGGAGCGGGGAGCTGTTTTTT.